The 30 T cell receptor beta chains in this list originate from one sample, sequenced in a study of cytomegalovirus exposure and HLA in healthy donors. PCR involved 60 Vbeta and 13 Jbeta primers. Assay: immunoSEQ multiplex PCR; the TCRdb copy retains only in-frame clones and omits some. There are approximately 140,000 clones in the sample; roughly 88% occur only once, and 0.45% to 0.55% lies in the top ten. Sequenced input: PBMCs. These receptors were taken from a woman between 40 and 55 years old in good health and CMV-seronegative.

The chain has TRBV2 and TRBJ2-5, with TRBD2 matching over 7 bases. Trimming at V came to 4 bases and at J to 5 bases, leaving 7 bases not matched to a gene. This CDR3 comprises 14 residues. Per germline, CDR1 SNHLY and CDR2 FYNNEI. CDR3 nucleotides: TGTGCCAGCAGTGGGGGGGAGGGCGGTGAGACCCAGTACTTC. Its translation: CASSGGEGGETQYF.

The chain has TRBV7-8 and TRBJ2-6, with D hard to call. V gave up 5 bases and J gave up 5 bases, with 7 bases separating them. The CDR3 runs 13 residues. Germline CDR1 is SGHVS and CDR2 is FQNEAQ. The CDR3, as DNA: TGTGCCAGCAGCCCCGACAGGGCCAACGTCCTGACTTTC. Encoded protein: CASSPDRANVLTF.

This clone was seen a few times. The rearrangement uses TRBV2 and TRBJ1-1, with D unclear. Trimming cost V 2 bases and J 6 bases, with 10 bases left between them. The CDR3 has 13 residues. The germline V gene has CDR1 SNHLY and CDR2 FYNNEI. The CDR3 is CASSEQGRSEAFF. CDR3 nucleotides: TGTGCCAGCAGTGAACAAGGGAGGTCTGAAGCTTTCTTT. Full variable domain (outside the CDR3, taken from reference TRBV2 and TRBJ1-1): EPEVTQTPSHQVTQMGQEVILRCVPISNHLYFYWYRQILGQKVEFLVSFYNNEISEKSEIFDDQFSVERPDGSNFTLKIRSTKLEDSAMYFCASSEQGRSEAFFGQGTRLTVV.

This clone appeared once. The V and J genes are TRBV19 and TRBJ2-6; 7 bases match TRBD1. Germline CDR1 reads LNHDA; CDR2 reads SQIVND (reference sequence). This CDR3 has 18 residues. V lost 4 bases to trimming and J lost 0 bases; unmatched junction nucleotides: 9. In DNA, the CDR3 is TGTGCCAGTAGTACCGACGGACAGGTTTTCTCTGGGGCCAACGTCCTGACTTTC. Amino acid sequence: CASSTDGQVFSGANVLTF.

This chain's CDR3 is CASRTRGSYEQYF. The CDR3 DNA reads TGTGCCAGCAGGACTAGAGGTTCCTACGAGCAGTACTTC. The V and J genes are TRBV7-2 and TRBJ2-7; possible D gene TRBD2, 6 bases. Germline-derived CDR1 and CDR2 are SGHTA and FQGNSA. The CDR3 length is 13 residues. Trimming took 6 bases from V and 1 from J, leaving 10 bases between them.

DNA for the CDR3: TGTGCCAGCAGCTTGTCCGAGGACAGGGTAGTTTCTGAAGCTTTCTTT. Its protein product is CASSLSEDRVVSEAFF. The chain has TRBV5-5 and TRBJ1-1; 8 bases are a match to TRBD1. CDR1 is SGHKS, CDR2 YYEKEE, per germline (reference sequence). V was clipped by 1 base and J by 6 bases; unmatched bases: 11. CDR3 length equals 16 residues. Based on the CDR3 plus reference TRBV5-5 and TRBJ1-1, the full variable domain is DAGVTQSPTHLIKTRGQQVTLRCSPISGHKSVSWYQQVLGQGPQFIFQYYEKEERGRGNFPDRFSARQFPNYSSELNVNALLLGDSALYLCASSLSEDRVVSEAFFGQGTRLTVV.

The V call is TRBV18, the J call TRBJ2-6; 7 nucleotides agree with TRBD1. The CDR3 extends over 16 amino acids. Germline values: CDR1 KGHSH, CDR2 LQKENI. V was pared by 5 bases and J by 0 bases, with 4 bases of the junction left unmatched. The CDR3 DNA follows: TGTGCCAGCTCAGACAGGGCGAGCTCTGGGGCCAACGTCCTGACTTTC. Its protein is CASSDRASSGANVLTF.

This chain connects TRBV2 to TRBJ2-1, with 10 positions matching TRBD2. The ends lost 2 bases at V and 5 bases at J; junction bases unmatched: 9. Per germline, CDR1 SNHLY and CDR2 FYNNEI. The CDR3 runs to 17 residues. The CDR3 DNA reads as TGTGCCAGCAGTGAAAGGGCTAGCGGGAGTTGGGACAATGAGCAGTTCTTC. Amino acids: CASSERASGSWDNEQFF. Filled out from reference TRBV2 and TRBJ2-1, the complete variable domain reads EPEVTQTPSHQVTQMGQEVILRCVPISNHLYFYWYRQILGQKVEFLVSFYNNEISEKSEIFDDQFSVERPDGSNFTLKIRSTKLEDSAMYFCASSERASGSWDNEQFFGPGTRLTVL.

The CDR3 spells CASSLSAGRTEAFF. The CDR3 nucleotides are TGTGCCAGCAGCTTAAGCGCTGGGAGGACTGAAGCTTTCTTT. V and J are TRBV11-3 and TRBJ1-1; no clear D gene. Trimming stripped 2 bases from V and 5 bases from J, with 12 bases between. This CDR3 comprises 14 residues. Germline CDR1 is SGHNT and CDR2 is YENEEA.

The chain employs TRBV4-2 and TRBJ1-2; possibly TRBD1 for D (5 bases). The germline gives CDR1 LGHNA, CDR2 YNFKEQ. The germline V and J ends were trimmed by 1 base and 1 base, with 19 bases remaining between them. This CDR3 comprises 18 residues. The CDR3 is CASSQGGAGPTLNYGYTF. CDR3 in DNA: TGTGCCAGCAGCCAAGGCGGGGCAGGCCCTACCCTTAACTATGGCTACACCTTC.

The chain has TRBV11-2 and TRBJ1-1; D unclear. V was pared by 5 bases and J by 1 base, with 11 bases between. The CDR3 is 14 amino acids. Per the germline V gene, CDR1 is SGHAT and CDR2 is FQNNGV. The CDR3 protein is CASSEPGSNTEAFF. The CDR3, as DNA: TGTGCCAGCAGCGAGCCGGGGTCGAACACTGAAGCTTTCTTT. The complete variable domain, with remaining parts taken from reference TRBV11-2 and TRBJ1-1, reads EAGVAQSPRYKIIEKRQSVAFWCNPISGHATLYWYQQILGQGPKLLIQFQNNGVVDDSQLPKDRFSAERLKGVDSTLKIQPAKLEDSAVYLCASSEPGSNTEAFFGQGTRLTVV.

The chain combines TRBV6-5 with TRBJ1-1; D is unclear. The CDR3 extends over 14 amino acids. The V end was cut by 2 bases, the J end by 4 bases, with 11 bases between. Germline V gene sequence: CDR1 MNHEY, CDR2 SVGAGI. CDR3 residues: CASSYGGVGTEAFF. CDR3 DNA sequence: TGTGCCAGCAGTTACGGCGGGGTCGGCACTGAAGCTTTCTTT.

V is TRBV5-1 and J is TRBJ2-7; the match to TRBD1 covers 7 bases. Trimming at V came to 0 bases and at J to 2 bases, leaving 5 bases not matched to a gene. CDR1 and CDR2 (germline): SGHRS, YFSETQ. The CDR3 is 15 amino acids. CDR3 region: CASSLGGTAPYEQYF. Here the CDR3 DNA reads TGCGCCAGCAGCTTGGGAGGGACAGCGCCCTACGAGCAGTACTTC.

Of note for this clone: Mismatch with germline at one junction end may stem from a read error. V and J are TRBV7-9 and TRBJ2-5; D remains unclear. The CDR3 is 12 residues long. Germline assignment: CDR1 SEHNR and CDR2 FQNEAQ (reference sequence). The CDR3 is CSSSAQEETQYF. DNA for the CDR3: TGTTCCAGCAGCGCCCAGGAAGAGACCCAGTACTTC.

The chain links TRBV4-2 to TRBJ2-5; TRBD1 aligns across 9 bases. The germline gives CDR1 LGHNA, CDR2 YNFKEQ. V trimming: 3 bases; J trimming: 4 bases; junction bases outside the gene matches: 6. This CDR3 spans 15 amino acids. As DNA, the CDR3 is TGTGCCAGCAGCCAGGGACAGGGCCGAGGAGAGACCCAGTACTTC. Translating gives CASSQGQGRGETQYF.

Written as DNA, the CDR3 is TGCGCCAGCAGCCTCGGACAGCCCAATCAGCCCCAGCATTTT. It encodes CASSLGQPNQPQHF. This rearrangement joins TRBV5-1 to TRBJ1-5, with a possible D match to TRBD1 (6 bases). The CDR3 totals 14 residues. Germline V gene data show CDR1 as SGHRS and CDR2 as YFSETQ. Trimming left V 4 bases short and J 3 bases short, with 11 bases between.

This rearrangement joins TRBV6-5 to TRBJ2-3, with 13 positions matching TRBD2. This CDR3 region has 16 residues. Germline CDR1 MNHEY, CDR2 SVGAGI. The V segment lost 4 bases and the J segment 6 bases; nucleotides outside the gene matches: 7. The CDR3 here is CASSSGLAGASDTQYF. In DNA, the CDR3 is TGTGCCAGCAGTTCCGGACTAGCGGGAGCGTCGGATACGCAGTATTTT.

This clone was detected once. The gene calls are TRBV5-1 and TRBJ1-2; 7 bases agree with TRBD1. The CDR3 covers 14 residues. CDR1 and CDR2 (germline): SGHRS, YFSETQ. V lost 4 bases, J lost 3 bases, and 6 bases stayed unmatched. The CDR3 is CASSRQGVDYGYTF. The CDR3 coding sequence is TGCGCCAGCAGCCGTCAGGGGGTGGACTATGGCTACACCTTC.

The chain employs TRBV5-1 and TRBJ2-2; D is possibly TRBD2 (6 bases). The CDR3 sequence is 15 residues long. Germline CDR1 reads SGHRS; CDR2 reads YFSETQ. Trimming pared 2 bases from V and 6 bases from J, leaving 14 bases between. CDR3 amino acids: CASSFLGSGAGELFF. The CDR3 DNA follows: TGCGCCAGCAGCTTTCTCGGGAGTGGGGCCGGGGAGCTGTTTTTT.

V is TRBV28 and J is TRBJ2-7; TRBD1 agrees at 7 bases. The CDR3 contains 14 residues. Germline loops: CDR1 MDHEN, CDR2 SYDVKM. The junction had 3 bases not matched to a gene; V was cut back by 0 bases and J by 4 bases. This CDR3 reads CASSLWGQPYEQYF. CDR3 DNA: TGTGCCAGCAGTTTATGGGGACAGCCTTACGAGCAGTACTTC.

The DNA for the CDR3 is TGTGCCAGCAGTTTATGGGGGGACAGAACCTACAATGAGCAGTTCTTC. It translates to CASSLWGDRTYNEQFF. V is TRBV27 and J is TRBJ2-1, with D perhaps matching TRBD1 (7 bases). The germline gives CDR1 MNHEY, CDR2 SMNVEV (reference sequence). Trimming cost V 1 base and J 2 bases, with 12 bases left between them. CDR3 length: 16 residues.

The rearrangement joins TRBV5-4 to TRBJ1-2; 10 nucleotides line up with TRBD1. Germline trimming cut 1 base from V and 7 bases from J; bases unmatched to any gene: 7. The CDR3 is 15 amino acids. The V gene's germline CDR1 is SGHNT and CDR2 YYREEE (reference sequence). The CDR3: CASSLWGQGKSGYTF. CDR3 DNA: TGTGCCAGCAGCTTGTGGGGACAGGGGAAAAGTGGCTACACCTTC. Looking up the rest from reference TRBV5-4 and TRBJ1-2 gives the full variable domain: ETGVTQSPTHLIKTRGQQVTLRCSSQSGHNTVSWYQQALGQGPQFIFQYYREEENGRGNFPPRFSGLQFPNYSSELNVNALELDDSALYLCASSLWGQGKSGYTFGSGTRLTVV.

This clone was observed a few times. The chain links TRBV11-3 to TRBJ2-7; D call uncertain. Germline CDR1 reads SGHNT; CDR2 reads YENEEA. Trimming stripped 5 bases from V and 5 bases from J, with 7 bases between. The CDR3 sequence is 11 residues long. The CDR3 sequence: CASSVGDEQYF. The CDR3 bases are TGTGCCAGCAGCGTAGGAGACGAGCAGTACTTC.

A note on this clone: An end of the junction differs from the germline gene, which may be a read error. The CDR3 reads CASSLAGGFDNEQFF. CDR3 bases: TGTGCCAGCAGTTTAGCGGGAGGGTTCGACAATGAGCAGTTCTTC. J is TRBJ2-1 and V is TRBV11-3, with TRBD2 matching 11 bases. The CDR3 is made up of 15 amino acids. Germline V gives CDR1 SGHNT, CDR2 YENEEA.

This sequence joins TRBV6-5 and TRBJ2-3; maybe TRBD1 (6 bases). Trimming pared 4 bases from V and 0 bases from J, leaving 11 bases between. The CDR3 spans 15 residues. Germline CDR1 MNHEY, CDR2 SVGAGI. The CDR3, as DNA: TGTGCCAGCAGTTTACAGGGTACAAGCACAGATACGCAGTATTTT. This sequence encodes CASSLQGTSTDTQYF.

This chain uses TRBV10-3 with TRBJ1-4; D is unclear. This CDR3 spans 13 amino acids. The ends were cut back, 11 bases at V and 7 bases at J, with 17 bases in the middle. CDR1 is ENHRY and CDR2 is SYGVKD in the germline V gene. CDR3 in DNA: TGTGCCGCCGGGGATACGTGGGGTGAAAAACTGTTTTTT. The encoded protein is CAAGDTWGEKLFF.

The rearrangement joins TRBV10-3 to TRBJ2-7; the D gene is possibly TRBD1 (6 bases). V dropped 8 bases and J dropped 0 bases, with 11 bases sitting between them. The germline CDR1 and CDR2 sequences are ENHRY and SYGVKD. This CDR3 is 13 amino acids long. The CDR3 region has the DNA TGTGCCATCTCCCGGGACAACTCCTACGAGCAGTACTTC. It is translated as CAISRDNSYEQYF.

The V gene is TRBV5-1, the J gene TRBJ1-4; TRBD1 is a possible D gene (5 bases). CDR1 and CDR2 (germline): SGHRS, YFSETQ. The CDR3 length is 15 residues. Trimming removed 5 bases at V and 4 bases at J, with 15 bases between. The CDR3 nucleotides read TGCGCCAGCAGTCTAAGTACAGGCCGTAATGAAAAACTGTTTTTT. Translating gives CASSLSTGRNEKLFF.

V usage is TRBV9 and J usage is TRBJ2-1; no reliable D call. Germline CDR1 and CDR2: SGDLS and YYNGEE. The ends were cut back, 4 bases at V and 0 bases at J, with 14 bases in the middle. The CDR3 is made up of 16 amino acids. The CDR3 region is CASSLRGDDSYNEQFF. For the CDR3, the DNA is TGTGCCAGCAGCCTCCGCGGCGACGACTCCTACAATGAGCAGTTCTTC.

CDR3 in DNA: TGTGCCAGCTCACCAGTCCGCCGAAGGGGGATGTCCTACAATGAGCAGTTCTTC. The encoded protein is CASSPVRRRGMSYNEQFF. The gene calls are TRBV18 and TRBJ2-1, with D possibly TRBD1 on 6 matching bases. V dropped 2 bases and J dropped 1 base, with 18 bases sitting between them. The CDR3 runs 18 residues. Germline CDR1 reads KGHSH; CDR2 reads LQKENI.